This T cell receptor beta chain was captured in a study of blood T cell repertoires in COVID-19. Background on the study: From the United States, Italy and Spain came samples of acute and convalescent COVID-19. From T cells, B-cell-depleted T cells, or PBMCs came the material, which was cDNA or gDNA.

Original processing notes: Estimates of nucleated cell counts were drawn from the amplification of reference gene primers. The repertoire was sequenced with immunoSEQ multiplex PCR; TCRdb's copy has only in-frame clones and lacks some. Clone size and the V and J calls come from that table; the DNA yielded D and trimming. The repertoire holds roughly 250,000 clones, with about nine tenths as singletons. Germline CDR1 is MGHRA and CDR2 is YSYEKL. The V gene end was trimmed by 1 base and the J gene end by 0 bases; junction bases not matched to a gene: 5. This CDR3 is 16 amino acids long. This clonotype originated in a man aged 60 to 69 who had recovered from COVID-19. The sample was peripheral blood. This rearrangement joins TRBV4-1 to TRBJ2-7; 8 bases are a match to TRBD2. Here the CDR3 reads CASSQGSGGSSYEQYF. CDR3 in DNA: TGCGCCAGCAGCCAAGGGAGCGGGGGAAGCTCCTACGAGCAGTACTTC.